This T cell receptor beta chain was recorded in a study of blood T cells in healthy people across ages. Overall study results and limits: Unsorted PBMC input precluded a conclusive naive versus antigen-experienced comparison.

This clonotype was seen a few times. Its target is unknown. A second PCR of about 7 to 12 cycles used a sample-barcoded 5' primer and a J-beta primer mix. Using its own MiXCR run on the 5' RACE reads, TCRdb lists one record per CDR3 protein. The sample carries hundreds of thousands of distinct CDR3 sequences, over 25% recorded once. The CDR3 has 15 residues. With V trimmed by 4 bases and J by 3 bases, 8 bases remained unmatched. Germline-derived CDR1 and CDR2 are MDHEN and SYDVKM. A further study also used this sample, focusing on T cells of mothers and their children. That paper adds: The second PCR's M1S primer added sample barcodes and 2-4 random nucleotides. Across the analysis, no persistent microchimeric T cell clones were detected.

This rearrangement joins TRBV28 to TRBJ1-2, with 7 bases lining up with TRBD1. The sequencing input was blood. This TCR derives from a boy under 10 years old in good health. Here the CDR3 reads CASSSTDRFYYGYTF. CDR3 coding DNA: TGTGCCAGCAGTTCAACGGACAGGTTTTACTATGGCTACACCTTC.